This T cell receptor (beta chain) emerged from a study of blood T cells in healthy people across ages. The use of a sample-barcoded 5' primer and a J-beta primer mix characterized a second PCR of 7 to 11 cycles. Each sample provided no less than 2.5 million CDR3-containing paired-end reads. TCRdb fed the 5' RACE reads into MiXCR, producing one record per CDR3 protein. The table records some 1,800,000 distinct CDR3 sequences, around 42% of them present only once. From germline, CDR1 is SGHAT and CDR2 FQNNGV. V was cut by 2 bases and J by 3 bases, with 10 bases left in between. The length of the CDR3 is 14 residues. RNA extraction gave at least 5 micrograms of total RNA per sample.

The TCR sequence derives from a human donor in good health. This chain joins TRBV11-2 and TRBJ2-5; D gene uncertain. Specimen: blood. The CDR3, as DNA: TGTGCCAGCAGCTTACTAGAGCGAGAAGAGACCCAGTACTTC. Amino acid sequence: CASSLLEREETQYF.